This TCR beta chain came from a study of T cell repertoires and HLA-DP antigens. The overall study: CD4+ T cells were cocultured with HeLa cells expressing HLA-DP.

Pre-culture CD4+ samples were sequenced deeply, targeting under 250,000 T cell genomes. Profiling relied on immunoSEQ multiplex PCR, and the TCRdb table lists in-frame clones only, not all of them. The sample records around 90,000 clones, about 89% being singletons. Worth noting for this clone: Its specificity is unknown.

CDR3 length equals 18 residues. Trimming cost V 0 bases and J 0 bases, with 14 bases left between them. Germline CDR1 and CDR2: MGHRA and YSYEKL. The chain combines TRBV4-1 with TRBJ2-2, with D possibly called TRBD1 or TRBD2 (6 bases each). The source material was CD4+ T cells from PBMCs. This TCR was recovered from a man aged 45-60 years in good health and CMV-seronegative. CDR3 protein: CASSQDSGASANTGELFF. The DNA for the CDR3 is TGCGCCAGCAGCCAAGACTCAGGGGCTAGCGCGAACACCGGGGAGCTGTTTTTT.